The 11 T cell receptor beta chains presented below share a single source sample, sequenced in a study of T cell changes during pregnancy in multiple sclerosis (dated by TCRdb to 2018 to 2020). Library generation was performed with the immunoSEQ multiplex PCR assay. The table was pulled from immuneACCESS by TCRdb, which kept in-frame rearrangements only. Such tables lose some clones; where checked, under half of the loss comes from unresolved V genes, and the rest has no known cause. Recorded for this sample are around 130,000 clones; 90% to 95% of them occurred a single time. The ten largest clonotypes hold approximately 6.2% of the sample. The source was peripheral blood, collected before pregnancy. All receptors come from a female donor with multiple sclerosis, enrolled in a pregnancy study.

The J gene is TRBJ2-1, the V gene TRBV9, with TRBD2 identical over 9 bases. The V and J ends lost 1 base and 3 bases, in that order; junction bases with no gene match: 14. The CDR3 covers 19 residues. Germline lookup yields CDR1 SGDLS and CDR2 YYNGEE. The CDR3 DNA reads TGTGCCAGCAGCGTATCGGGAAAGTTAGCGGGAGAACTCTACAATGAGCAGTTCTTC. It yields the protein CASSVSGKLAGELYNEQFF.

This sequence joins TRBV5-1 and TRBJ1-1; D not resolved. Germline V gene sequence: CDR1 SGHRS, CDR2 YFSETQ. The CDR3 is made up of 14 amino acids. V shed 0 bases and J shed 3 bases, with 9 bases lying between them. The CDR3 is CASSLVTRDTEAFF. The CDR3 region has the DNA TGCGCCAGCAGCTTGGTTACGCGAGACACTGAAGCTTTCTTT.

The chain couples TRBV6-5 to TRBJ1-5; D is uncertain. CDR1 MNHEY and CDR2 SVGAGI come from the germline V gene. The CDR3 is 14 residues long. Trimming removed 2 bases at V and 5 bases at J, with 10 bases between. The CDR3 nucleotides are TGTGCCAGCAGTTACGGTGCGGATCATCAGCCCCAGCATTTT. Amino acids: CASSYGADHQPQHF.

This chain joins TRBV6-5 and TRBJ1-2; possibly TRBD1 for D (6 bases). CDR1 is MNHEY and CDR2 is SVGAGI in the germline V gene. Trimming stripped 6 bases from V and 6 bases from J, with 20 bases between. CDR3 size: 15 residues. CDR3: CASSPSGGLPHGYTF. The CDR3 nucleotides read TGTGCCAGCAGCCCCTCCGGGGGGCTCCCTCATGGCTACACCTTC.

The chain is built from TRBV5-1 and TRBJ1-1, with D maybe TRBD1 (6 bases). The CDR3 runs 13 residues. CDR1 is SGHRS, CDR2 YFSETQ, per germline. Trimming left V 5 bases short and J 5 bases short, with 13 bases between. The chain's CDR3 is CASSRDKLTEAFF. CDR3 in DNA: TGCGCCAGCAGTCGGGACAAATTAACTGAAGCTTTCTTT.

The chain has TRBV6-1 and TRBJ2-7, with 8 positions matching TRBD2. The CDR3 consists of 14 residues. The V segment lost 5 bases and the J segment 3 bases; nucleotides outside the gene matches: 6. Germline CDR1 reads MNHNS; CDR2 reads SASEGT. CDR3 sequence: CASSFRREGYEQYF. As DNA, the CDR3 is TGTGCCAGCAGTTTTCGCCGGGAGGGCTACGAGCAGTACTTC.

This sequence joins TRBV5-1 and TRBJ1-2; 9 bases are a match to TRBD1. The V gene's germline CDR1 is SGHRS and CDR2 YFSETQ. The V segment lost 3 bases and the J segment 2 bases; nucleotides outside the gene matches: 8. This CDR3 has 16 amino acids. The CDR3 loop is CASSWGTGRGNYGYTF. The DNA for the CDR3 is TGCGCCAGCAGCTGGGGGACAGGGAGGGGAAACTATGGCTACACCTTC.

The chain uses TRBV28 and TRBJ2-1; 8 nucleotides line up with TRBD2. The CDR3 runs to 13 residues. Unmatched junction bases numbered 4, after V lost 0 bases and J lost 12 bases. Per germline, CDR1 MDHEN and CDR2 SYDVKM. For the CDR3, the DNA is TGTGCCAGCAGTTTATGGGCGGGAGGCCCGCAGTTCTTC. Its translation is CASSLWAGGPQFF.

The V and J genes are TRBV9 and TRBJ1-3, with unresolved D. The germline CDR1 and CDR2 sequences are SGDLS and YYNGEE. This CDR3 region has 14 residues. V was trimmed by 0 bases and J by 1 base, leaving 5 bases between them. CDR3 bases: TGTGCCAGCAGCGTAGTGGCATCTGGAAACACCATATATTTT. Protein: CASSVVASGNTIYF.

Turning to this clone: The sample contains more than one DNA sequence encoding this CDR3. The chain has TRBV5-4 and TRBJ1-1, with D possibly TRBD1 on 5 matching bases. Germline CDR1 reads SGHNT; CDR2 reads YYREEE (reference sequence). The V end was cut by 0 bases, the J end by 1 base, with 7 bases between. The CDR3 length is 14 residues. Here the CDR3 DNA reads TGTGCCAGCAGCTTGGCCCAGGGGAACACTGAAGCTTTCTTT. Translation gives CASSLAQGNTEAFF. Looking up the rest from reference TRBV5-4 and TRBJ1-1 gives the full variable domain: ETGVTQSPTHLIKTRGQQVTLRCSSQSGHNTVSWYQQALGQGPQFIFQYYREEENGRGNFPPRFSGLQFPNYSSELNVNALELDDSALYLCASSLAQGNTEAFFGQGTRLTVV.

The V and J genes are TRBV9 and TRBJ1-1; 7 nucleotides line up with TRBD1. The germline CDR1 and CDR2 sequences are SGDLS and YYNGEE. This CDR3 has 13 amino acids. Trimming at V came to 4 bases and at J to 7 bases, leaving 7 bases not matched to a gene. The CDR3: CASSLGHRGEAFF. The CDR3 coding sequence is TGTGCCAGCAGCTTAGGGCACAGGGGTGAAGCTTTCTTT. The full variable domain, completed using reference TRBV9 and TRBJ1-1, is DSGVTQTPKHLITATGQRVTLRCSPRSGDLSVYWYQQSLDQGLQFLIQYYNGEERAKGNILERFSAQQFPDLHSELNLSSLELGDSALYFCASSLGHRGEAFFGQGTRLTVV.